The rows below give T cell receptor beta chains drawn from one sample of a study of tumor-infiltrating lymphocytes in primary liver carcinoma. TCRdb reprocessed the multiplex PCR reads via MiXCR and lists one record per CDR3 protein. The table shows 100,000 or so distinct CDR3 sequences, with approximately 70% occurring only once. Input material: liver tumor tissue from sampling region 2. The receptor set was obtained from a woman aged 55 to 70 with primary liver carcinoma and hepatitis B virus infection. CDR3s include the opening cysteine and the closing phenylalanine or tryptophan. A D gene is named only where the DNA matches it firmly. Rows give clone size only sometimes, using once, few, many, or a class for an expanded clone.

V,J,D,size,DNA,CDR3
TRBV11-2,TRBJ2-3,TRBD1,-,TGTGCCACTAGTAATGACAGGGGGACCACAGATACGCAGTATTTT,CATSNDRGTTDTQYF
TRBV7-9,TRBJ2-7,-,-,TGTGTCAGCAGCTTAGGCTTCCTAGATACCGAGCAGTACTTC,CVSSLGFLDTEQYF
TRBV6-6,TRBJ2-7,-,-,TGTGCCATCAGTTGGGACGGTTCTTCCTACGAGCAGTGCTTC,CAISWDGSSYEQCF
TRBV5-1,TRBJ2-1,TRBD2,-,TGCGCCAGCAGCTCTGGACTAGCGGGAGGGATAACAAATGAGCAGTTCTTC,CASSSGLAGGITNEQFF
TRBV6-1,TRBJ1-5,-,-,TGCGCCAGCAGTGAAGCCGGAAGGAGCAATCAGCCACAGCATTTC,CASSEAGRSNQPQHF
TRBV28,TRBJ2-7,TRBD2,few,TGTGCCAGCAGATATGGGACTAGCGGCCTTTCCTACGAGCAGTACTTC,CASRYGTSGLSYEQYF
TRBV11-2,TRBJ2-2,TRBD1,-,TGTGCCAGCAGCCTGAGGACAGGGGACACCAGGGAGCTGTTTTTT,CASSLRTGDTRELFF
TRBV5-1,TRBJ2-3,-,many,TGCGCCAGCAGCTTGTACGGACGTAGCAGCACAGATACGCAGTATTTT,CASSLYGRSSTDTQYF
TRBV6-1,TRBJ2-4,-,many,TGTGCCAGCAGAACCCCCAAGTACGACATTCAGTACTTC,CASRTPKYDIQYF
TRBV5-1,TRBJ2-1,-,-,TGCGCCAGCAGCTTGGGTGTGGTCGGGGGCAAGTCCTACAATGAGCAGTTCTTC,CASSLGVVGGKSYNEQFF
TRBV11-2,TRBJ2-7,-,-,TGTGCCAGCAGCTTAGGTCCCGACAAACCCTACGAGCGGTACTTC,CASSLGPDKPYERYF
TRBV10-3,TRBJ2-7,-,few,TGTGCCATCACGTCGGGCCACGAGCAGTACTTC,CAITSGHEQYF
TRBV5-4,TRBJ1-2,TRBD1,many,TGTGCCAGCAGCCCCTTCGACAGGGTGGCTGGCTACACCTTC,CASSPFDRVAGYTF
TRBV5-1,TRBJ2-5,-,many,TGCGCCAGCAGCGGGGGAGAGACCCAGTACTTC,CASSGGETQYF
TRBV9,TRBJ2-7,-,-,TGTGCCAGCAGCGTAGCCCCACTGGGGGATGACGAGCAGTACTTC,CASSVAPLGDDEQYF
TRBV29-1,TRBJ2-7,-,-,TGCAGCGTGGGGAGTAGCGGCAGTTGGGCCCCCTACGAGCAGTACTTC,CSVGSSGSWAPYEQYF
TRBV12-3/TRBV12-4,TRBJ2-7,TRBD1,-,TGTGCCAGCAGTACCCGGGACAGATTCTACGAAGAGTACTTC,CASSTRDRFYEEYF
TRBV12-3/TRBV12-4,TRBJ2-7,TRBD1,many,TGTGCCAGCAGTTTTTCCGGGACAGGGCGCTACGAGCAGTACTTC,CASSFSGTGRYEQYF
TRBV4-2,TRBJ2-6,-,-,TGTGCCAGCAGCCAGCAACGATGCTCTGAGGCTAACGTCCTGACTTTC,CASSQQRCSEANVLTF
TRBV11-1,TRBJ2-5,-,once,TGTGCCAGCAACATCGGGATAATTTTCGCGCAAGAGACCCAGTACTTC,CASNIGIIFAQETQYF
TRBV5-1,TRBJ2-7,-,few,TGCGCCAGCAGCTTGGGTGAATACGAGCAGTACTTC,CASSLGEYEQYF
TRBV11-2,TRBJ2-3,TRBD2,-,TGTGCCAACAGCTTAGGTCTATGTGGGTTAGCGGGAGAAGGGATAGATACGCAGTATTTT,CANSLGLCGLAGEGIDTQYF
TRBV7-9,TRBJ1-2,TRBD1,once,TGTGCCAGCAGCTTTGACAGGGGGGGCTGCTACACTTTC,CASSFDRGGCYTF
TRBV30,TRBJ2-3,-,-,TGTGCCTGTGCCCGCACACCTGGTACGCAGTATTTT,CACARTPGTQYF
TRBV5-6,TRBJ2-4,TRBD1,many,TGTGCCAGCAGCTTGGGGGACAGGGGGTTTCGGTACTTC,CASSLGDRGFRYF
TRBV6-5,TRBJ2-6,-,-,TGTGCCAGCAGTAAACAGGGCCCCGGGGCCAGCGTCCTGACTTTC,CASSKQGPGASVLTF
TRBV7-9,TRBJ1-2,-,-,TGTGCCAGCAACTCACCTACAGGATTCTACACCTTC,CASNSPTGFYTF
TRBV6-6,TRBJ2-1,-,-,TGTGCCAGCATGAGGTCAAAATACAATGAGCAGGTCTTC,CASMRSKYNEQVF
TRBV28,TRBJ2-6,-,few,TGTGCCAGCAGCCCTGGGACATCCTCTCGGCGTGGGGCCAACGTCCTGACTTTC,CASSPGTSSRRGANVLTF
TRBV4-1,TRBJ2-2,-,-,TGCGCCAGCGGCCAAGTGGGGGGACCGGGCGGGGAGCTGTCTTTT,CASGQVGGPGGELSF
TRBV5-4,TRBJ2-5,-,-,TGTGCCAGCAGCTCGCAGGGGACGGTACAAGAGACCCAGTACTTC,CASSSQGTVQETQYF
TRBV6-4,TRBJ2-1,TRBD2,-,TGTGCCAGCAGCCTCACTAGCGGGAGGGCCGTCGATGAGCAGTTCTTC,CASSLTSGRAVDEQFF
TRBV11-2,TRBJ1-1,-,-,TGTGCCAGCAGCCAGGGTAGCGGCCGGCATATCGAAGCTTTCTTT,CASSQGSGRHIEAFF
TRBV11-3,TRBJ2-1,TRBD2,medium-sized,TGTGCCAGCAGCTTAGGGACTAGCGGGAGGATTGAGCAGTTCTTC,CASSLGTSGRIEQFF
TRBV7-2,TRBJ2-2,-,many,TGTGCCAGCAGCTTAGAAGTTCACGGGGAGCTGTTTTTT,CASSLEVHGELFF
TRBV7-9,TRBJ2-5,TRBD2,many,TGTGCCAGCAGCTTAAGCGGGAACCCCAGAATACTTAGAGAGACCCAGTACTTC,CASSLSGNPRILRETQYF
TRBV5-1,TRBJ2-1,-,many,TGCGCCAGCAGCCAAACAGGGACCCCCTACAATGAGCAGTTCTTC,CASSQTGTPYNEQFF